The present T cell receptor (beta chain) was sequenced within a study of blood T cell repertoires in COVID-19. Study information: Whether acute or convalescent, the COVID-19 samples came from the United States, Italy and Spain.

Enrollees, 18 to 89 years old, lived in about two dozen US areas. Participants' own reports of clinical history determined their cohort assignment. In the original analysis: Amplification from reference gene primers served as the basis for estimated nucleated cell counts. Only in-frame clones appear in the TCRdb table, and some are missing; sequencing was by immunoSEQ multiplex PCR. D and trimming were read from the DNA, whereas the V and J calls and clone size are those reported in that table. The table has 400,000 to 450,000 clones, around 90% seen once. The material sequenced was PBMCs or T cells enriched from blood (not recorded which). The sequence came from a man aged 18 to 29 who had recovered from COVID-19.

DNA of the CDR3: TGTGCCAGCAGCGTCGATCGAGGACAGGGTGAGACCCAGTACTTC. Translated: CASSVDRGQGETQYF. The gene calls are TRBV9 and TRBJ2-5; 8 bases line up with TRBD1. The CDR3 has 15 amino acids. CDR1 SGDLS and CDR2 YYNGEE come from the germline V gene. Losses at the gene ends were 2 bases for V and 5 bases for J; bases not matched to a gene: 8.